This passage covers 4 T cell receptor beta chains from one sample sequenced in a study of shared clonotypes between healthy human individuals. Assay: immunoSEQ multiplex PCR; the TCRdb copy retains only in-frame clones and omits some. This table holds fewer than 1.8 million clones, 98% found once. Sequenced material: naive CD4+ T cells sorted from blood. The subset was: CD45RA+ positively selected. These receptors were collected from a man younger than 40 in good health.

The chain combines TRBV7-2 with TRBJ2-7, with D perhaps matching TRBD1 or TRBD2 (5 bases each). The CDR3 covers 13 residues. V gave up 3 bases and J gave up 2 bases, with 8 bases separating them. CDR1 is SGHTA and CDR2 is FQGNSA in the germline V gene. The CDR3 region has the DNA TGTGCCAGCAGCTTGGGGGTTCCCTACGAGCAGTACTTC. It specifies CASSLGVPYEQYF.

This chain links TRBV7-2 with TRBJ2-7; perhaps D is TRBD1 or TRBD2 (5 bases each). Germline CDR1 SGHTA, CDR2 FQGNSA. V was trimmed by 6 bases and J by 0 bases, leaving 12 bases between them. The CDR3 has 14 residues. CDR3 loop: CASRGDGLSYEQYF. The DNA for the CDR3 is TGTGCCAGCAGGGGGGACGGCCTCTCCTACGAGCAGTACTTC.

The gene calls are TRBV4-2 and TRBJ2-1; maybe TRBD2 (6 bases). This CDR3 is built from 16 residues. Germline V gene lookup returns CDR1 LGHNA and CDR2 YNFKEQ. With 1 base removed from V and 0 bases from J, the gap between germline ends came to 10 bases. Here the CDR3 DNA reads TGTGCCAGCAGCCAAGTGACGGGAGACTCCTACAATGAGCAGTTCTTC. Amino acids: CASSQVTGDSYNEQFF.

The chain employs TRBV27 and TRBJ2-2; TRBD1 aligns across 9 bases. Germline CDR1 and CDR2: MNHEY and SMNVEV (reference sequence). This CDR3 contains 18 residues. The V gene end was trimmed by 7 bases and the J gene end by 2 bases; junction bases not matched to a gene: 14. The CDR3 here is CASIRRGTGGSNTGELFF. The CDR3 DNA sequence: TGTGCCAGCATCCGCCGAGGCACAGGGGGCTCTAACACCGGGGAGCTGTTTTTT.